This record covers a single T cell receptor beta chain. What it recognizes is unknown. The data were produced by immunoSEQ multiplex PCR, yet TCRdb's version contains in-frame clones alone and is incomplete. The data show about 21,000 clones, with 65% to 85% seen just once and approximately 25% held by the top ten. The data were taken from a study of vaccination effects on CD4 cells after COVID-19. Sequencing was preceded by expansion of antigen-specific CD4+ T cells with viral peptide pools in the ViraFEST assay. Upon completion of approximately ten days in culture, CD4+ T cells were isolated. None of the vaccinated had previously contracted SARS-CoV-2, and their nucleocapsid antibodies tested negative. The sequenced sample was CD4+ T cells from PBMCs cultured with HCoV-NL63 spike peptides, obtained before COVID-19 vaccination. This clonotype originated in a human donor who received a COVID-19 vaccine.

The CDR3 DNA follows: TGTGCCAGCAGCTTAGGGGCGGGCTTGAACACTGAAGCTTTCTTT. This sequence encodes CASSLGAGLNTEAFF. V and J are TRBV5-4 and TRBJ1-1, with D possibly being TRBD1 (5 bases). This CDR3 is built from 15 residues. Trimming shortened V by 2 bases and J by 0 bases, and 11 bases separated the two germline ends. Germline-derived CDR1 and CDR2 are SGHNT and YYREEE (reference sequence).